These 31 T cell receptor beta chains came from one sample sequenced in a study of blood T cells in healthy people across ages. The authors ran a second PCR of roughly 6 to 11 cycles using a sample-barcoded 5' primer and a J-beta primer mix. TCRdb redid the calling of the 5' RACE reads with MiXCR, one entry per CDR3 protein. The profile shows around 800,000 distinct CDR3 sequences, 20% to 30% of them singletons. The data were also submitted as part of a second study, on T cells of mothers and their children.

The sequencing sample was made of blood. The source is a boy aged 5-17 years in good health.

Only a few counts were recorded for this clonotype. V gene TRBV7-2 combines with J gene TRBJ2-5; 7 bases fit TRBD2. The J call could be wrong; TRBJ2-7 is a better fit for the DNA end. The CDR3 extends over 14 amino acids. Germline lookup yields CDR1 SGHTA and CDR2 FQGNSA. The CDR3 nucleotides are TGTGCCAGCAGCTTAGGTGGACTAGGGTACGAGCAGTACTTC. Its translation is CASSLGGLGYEQYF.

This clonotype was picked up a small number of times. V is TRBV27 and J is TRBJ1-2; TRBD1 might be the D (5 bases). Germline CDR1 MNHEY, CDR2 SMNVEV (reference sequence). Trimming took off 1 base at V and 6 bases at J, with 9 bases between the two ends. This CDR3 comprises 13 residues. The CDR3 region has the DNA TGTGCCAGCAGTTTATTTCGGGGCGATGGCTACACCTTC. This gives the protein CASSLFRGDGYTF.

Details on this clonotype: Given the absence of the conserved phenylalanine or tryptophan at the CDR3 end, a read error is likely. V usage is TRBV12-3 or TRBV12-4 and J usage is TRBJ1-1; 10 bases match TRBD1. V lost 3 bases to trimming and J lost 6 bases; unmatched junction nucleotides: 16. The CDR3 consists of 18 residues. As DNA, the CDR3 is TGTGCCAGCAGTTTTGGAGACAGGGGGCGAATTGGCGATCCTGAAGCTTTCCTT. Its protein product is CASSFGDRGRIGDPEAFL.

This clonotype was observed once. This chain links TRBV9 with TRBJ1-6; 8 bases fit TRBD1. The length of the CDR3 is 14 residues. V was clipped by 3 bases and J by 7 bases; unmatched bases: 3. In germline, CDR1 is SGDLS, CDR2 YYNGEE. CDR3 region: CASSARQGNSPLHF. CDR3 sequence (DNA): TGTGCCAGCAGCGCCCGACAGGGGAATTCACCCCTCCACTTT. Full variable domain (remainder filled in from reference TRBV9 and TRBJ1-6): DSGVTQTPKHLITATGQRVTLRCSPRSGDLSVYWYQQSLDQGLQFLIQYYNGEERAKGNILERFSAQQFPDLHSELNLSSLELGDSALYFCASSARQGNSPLHFGNGTRLTVT.

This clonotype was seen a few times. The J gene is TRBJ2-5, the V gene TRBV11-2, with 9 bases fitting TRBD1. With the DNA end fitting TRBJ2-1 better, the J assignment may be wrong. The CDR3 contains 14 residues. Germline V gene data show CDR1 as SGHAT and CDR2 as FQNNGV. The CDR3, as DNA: TGTGCCAGCTTGGGACAGGGCTATGACAATGAGCAGTTCTTC. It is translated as CASLGQGYDNEQFF.

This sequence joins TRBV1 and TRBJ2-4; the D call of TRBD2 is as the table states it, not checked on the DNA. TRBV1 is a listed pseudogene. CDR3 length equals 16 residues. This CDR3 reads CTSSPLDWRYKNIQYF. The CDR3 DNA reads TGCACCAGCAGCCCTTTGGACTGGCGGTACAAAAACATTCAGTACTTC.

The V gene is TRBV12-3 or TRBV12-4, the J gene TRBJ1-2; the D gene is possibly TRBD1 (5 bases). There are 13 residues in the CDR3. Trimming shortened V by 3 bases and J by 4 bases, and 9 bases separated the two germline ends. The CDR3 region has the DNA TGTGCCAGCAGTTTCCGAGGGGCCTATGGCTACACCTTC. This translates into CASSFRGAYGYTF.

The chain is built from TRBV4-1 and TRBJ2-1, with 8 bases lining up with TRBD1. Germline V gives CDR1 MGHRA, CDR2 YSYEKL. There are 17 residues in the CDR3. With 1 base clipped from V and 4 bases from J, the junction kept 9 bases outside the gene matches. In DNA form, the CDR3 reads TGCGCCAGCAGCCAAGGGACTCGACAGGGGAAATACAATGAGCAGTTCTTC. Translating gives CASSQGTRQGKYNEQFF.

The CDR3 DNA reads as TGTGCCACCAGCAGAGAAAACCCCGGCCGAGAGACCCAGTACTTC. The encoded protein is CATSRENPGRETQYF. The chain combines TRBV15 with TRBJ2-5; D is undetermined. Germline CDR1 is LNHNV and CDR2 is YYDKDF (reference sequence). Trimming left V 0 bases short and J 4 bases short, with 12 bases between. The CDR3 runs 15 residues.

In nucleotides, the CDR3 is TGTGCCAGCACCGAATCGACAGCGGGAGAGTTCTATAATTCACCCCTCCACTTT. It specifies CASTESTAGEFYNSPLHF. V and J are TRBV2 and TRBJ1-6; D is possibly TRBD1 (5 bases). Germline V CDR1 and CDR2: SNHLY, FYNNEI. The ends were cut back, 7 bases at V and 3 bases at J, with 22 bases in the middle. The CDR3 has 18 residues. Full variable domain (missing parts from reference TRBV2 and TRBJ1-6): EPEVTQTPSHQVTQMGQEVILRCVPISNHLYFYWYRQILGQKVEFLVSFYNNEISEKSEIFDDQFSVERPDGSNFTLKIRSTKLEDSAMYFCASTESTAGEFYNSPLHFGNGTRLTVT.

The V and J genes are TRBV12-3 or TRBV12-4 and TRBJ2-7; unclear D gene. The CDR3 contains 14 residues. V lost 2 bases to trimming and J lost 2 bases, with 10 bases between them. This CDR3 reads CASSLNIGPYEQYF. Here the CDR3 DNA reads TGTGCCAGCAGTTTAAATATCGGGCCCTACGAGCAGTACTTC.

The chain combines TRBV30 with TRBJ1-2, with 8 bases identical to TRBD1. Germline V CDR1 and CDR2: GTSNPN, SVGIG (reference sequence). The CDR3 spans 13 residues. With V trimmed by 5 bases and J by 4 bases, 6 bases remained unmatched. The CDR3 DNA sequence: TGTGCCTGGGGCAGGGGGCGTTCCTATGGCTACACCTTC. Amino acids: CAWGRGRSYGYTF.

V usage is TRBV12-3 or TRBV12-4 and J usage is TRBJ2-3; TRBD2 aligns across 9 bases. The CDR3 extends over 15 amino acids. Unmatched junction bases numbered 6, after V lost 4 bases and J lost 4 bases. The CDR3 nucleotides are TGTGCCAGCAGTTCCGGCGCGGGGGGGCCAGATACGCAGTATTTT. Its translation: CASSSGAGGPDTQYF.

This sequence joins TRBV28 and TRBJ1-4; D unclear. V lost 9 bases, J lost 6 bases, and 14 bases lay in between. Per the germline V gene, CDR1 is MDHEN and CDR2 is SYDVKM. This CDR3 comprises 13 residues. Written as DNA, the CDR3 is TGTGCCAGTCTGACGGTTGGGTATGAAAAACTGTTTTTT. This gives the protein CASLTVGYEKLFF.

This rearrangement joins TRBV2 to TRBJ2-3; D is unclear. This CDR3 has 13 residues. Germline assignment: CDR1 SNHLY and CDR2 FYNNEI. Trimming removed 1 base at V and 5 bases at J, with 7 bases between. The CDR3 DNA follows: TGTGCCAGCAGTGAAGATGCGCTAGATACGCAGTATTTT. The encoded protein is CASSEDALDTQYF.

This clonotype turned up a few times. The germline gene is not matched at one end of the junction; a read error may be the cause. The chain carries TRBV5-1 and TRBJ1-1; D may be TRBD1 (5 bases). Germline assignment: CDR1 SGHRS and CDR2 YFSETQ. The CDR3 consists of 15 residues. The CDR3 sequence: CASRLGDNMNTEAFF. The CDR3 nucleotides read TGCGCCAGCAGGTTGGGGGATAACATGAACACTGAAGCTTTCTTT.

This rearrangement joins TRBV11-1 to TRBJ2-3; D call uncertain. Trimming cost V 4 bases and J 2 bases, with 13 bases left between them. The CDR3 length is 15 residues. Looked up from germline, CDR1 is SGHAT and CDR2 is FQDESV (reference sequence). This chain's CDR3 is CASSSRGRNTDTQYF. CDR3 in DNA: TGTGCCAGCAGCTCGCGTGGACGCAACACAGATACGCAGTATTTT.

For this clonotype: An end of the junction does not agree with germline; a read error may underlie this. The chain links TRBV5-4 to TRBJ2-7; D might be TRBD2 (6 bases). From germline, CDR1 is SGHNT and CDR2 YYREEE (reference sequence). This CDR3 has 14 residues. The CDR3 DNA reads TGCGCCAGCAGCTTGGGAGGTGTCCGTCGAGAGCAGTACTTC. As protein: CASSLGGVRREQYF.

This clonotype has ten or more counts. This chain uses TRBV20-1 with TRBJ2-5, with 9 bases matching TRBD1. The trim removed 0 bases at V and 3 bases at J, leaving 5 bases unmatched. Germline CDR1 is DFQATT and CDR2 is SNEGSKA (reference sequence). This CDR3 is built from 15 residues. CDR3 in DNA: TGCAGTGCTAGAGATCCCCGGACAGGGGAAGAGACCCAGTACTTC. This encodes CSARDPRTGEETQYF.

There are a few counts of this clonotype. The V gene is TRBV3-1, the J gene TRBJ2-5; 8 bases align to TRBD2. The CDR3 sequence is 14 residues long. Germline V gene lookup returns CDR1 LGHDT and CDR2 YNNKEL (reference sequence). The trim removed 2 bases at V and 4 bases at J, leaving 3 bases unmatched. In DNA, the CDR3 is TGTGCCAGCAGCCAAAGGACTAGCCCAGAGACCCAGTACTTC. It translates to CASSQRTSPETQYF.

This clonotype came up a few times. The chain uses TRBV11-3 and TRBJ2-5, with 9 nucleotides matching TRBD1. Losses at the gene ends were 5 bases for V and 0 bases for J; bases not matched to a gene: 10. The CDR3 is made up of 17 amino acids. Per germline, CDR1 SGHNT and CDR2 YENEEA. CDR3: CASSPGQGILHQETQYF. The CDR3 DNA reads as TGTGCCAGCAGCCCGGGACAGGGAATCCTGCACCAAGAGACCCAGTACTTC.

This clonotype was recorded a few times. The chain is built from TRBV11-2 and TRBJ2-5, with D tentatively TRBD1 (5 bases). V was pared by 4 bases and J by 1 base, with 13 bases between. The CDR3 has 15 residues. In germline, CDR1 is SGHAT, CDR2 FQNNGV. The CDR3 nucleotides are TGTGCCAGCAGCTCAGGGTCTATTTTCCAAGAGACCCAGTACTTC. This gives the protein CASSSGSIFQETQYF.

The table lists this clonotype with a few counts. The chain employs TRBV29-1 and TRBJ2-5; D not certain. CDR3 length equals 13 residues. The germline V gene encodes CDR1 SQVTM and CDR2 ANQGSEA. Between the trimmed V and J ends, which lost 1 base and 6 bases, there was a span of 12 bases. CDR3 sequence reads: CSVEARLSKTQYF. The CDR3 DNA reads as TGCAGCGTTGAAGCACGGCTCTCGAAGACCCAGTACTTC.

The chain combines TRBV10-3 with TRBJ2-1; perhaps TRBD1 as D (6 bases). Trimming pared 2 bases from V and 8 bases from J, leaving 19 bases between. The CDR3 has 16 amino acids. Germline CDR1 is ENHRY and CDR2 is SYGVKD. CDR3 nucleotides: TGTGCCATCAGTGAGCCGGGACACGCCGAAAGGGATGAGCAGTTCTTC. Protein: CAISEPGHAERDEQFF.

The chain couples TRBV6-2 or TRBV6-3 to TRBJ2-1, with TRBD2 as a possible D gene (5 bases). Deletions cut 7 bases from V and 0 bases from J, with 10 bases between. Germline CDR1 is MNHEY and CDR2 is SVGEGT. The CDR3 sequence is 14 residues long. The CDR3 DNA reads TGTGCCAGCAATACGGGGAGCTCCTACAATGAGCAGTTCTTC. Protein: CASNTGSSYNEQFF.

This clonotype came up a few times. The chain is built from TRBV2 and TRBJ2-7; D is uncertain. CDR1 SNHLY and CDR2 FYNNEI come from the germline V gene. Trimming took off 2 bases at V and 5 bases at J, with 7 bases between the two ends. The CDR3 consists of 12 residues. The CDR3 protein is CASSELRNEQYF. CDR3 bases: TGTGCCAGCAGTGAATTAAGGAACGAGCAGTACTTC.

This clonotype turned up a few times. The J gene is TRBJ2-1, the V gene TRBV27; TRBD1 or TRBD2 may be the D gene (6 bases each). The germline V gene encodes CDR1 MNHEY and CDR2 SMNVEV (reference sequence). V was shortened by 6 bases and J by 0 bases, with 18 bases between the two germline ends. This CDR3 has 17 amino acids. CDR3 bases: TGTGCCAGCAGGGGTGCCGTCGGGGGCCCCTCCTACAATGAGCAGTTCTTC. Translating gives CASRGAVGGPSYNEQFF.

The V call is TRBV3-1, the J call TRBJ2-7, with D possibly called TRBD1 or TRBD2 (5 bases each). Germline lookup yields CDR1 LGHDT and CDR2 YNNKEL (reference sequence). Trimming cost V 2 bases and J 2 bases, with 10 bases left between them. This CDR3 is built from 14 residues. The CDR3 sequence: CASSQNPGPYEQYF. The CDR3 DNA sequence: TGTGCCAGCAGCCAAAATCCGGGACCCTACGAGCAGTACTTC.

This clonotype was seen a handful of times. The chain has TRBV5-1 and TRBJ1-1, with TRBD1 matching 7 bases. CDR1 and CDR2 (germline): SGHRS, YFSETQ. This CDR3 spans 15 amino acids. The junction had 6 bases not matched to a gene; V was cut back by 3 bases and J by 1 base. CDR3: CASSSQRTGNTEAFF. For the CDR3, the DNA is TGCGCCAGCAGCTCGCAAAGGACAGGGAACACTGAAGCTTTCTTT.

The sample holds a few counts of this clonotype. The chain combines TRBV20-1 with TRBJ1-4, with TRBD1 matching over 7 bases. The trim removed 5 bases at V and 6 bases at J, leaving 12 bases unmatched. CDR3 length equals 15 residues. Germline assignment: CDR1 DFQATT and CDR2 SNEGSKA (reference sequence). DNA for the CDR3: TGCAGTGCTCCAAAGTGGGGGACAGAGGATGAAAAACTGTTTTTT. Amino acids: CSAPKWGTEDEKLFF.

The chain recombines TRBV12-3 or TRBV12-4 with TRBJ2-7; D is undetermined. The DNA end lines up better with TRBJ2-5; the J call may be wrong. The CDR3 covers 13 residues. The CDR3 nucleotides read TGTGCCAGCAGTTCCCATTTTGAGGAGACCCAGTACTTC. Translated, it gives CASSSHFEETQYF.